The 20 T cell receptor beta chains in this list originate from one sample, sequenced in a study of technical replicates of blood from a handful of donors. Assay: immunoSEQ multiplex PCR; the TCRdb copy retains only in-frame clones and omits some. This sample yields about 88,000 clones, of which roughly 92% are seen a single time; under 0.3% belongs to the top ten. The material sequenced was T cells isolated from PBMCs. The receptors were gathered from a human donor in good health.

V is TRBV4-1 and J is TRBJ2-3, with a tentative D call TRBD2 (6 bases). The CDR3 has 13 residues. Trimming removed 0 bases from V and 8 bases from J, with 9 bases in between. CDR1 and CDR2 (germline): MGHRA, YSYEKL. In DNA form, the CDR3 reads TGCGCCAGCAGCCAAGACACGGGGGTTACGCAGTATTTT. Translated, it gives CASSQDTGVTQYF.

The gene calls are TRBV18 and TRBJ1-4; D might be TRBD1 (5 bases). From germline, CDR1 is KGHSH and CDR2 LQKENI. The CDR3 contains 14 residues. The V end lost 3 bases, the J end lost 7 bases, and 12 bases lay between the germline ends. CDR3 coding DNA: TGTGCCAGCTCACCCGGGGGGGTCCTTGAAAAACTGTTTTTT. Translation: CASSPGGVLEKLFF.

V gene TRBV30 combines with J gene TRBJ1-6; TRBD1 agrees at 9 bases. V dropped 2 bases and J dropped 9; count of bases not matched to a gene: 5. CDR3 length equals 14 residues. CDR1 and CDR2 from the germline V gene are GTSNPN and SVGIG (reference sequence). As DNA, the CDR3 is TGTGCCTGGAGTCCGGGACAGGGTGCTTCACCCCTCCACTTT. This gives the protein CAWSPGQGASPLHF.

The CDR3 region has the DNA TGTGCCAGCAGCTCGGCAATGGCTAGGGAGACCCAGTACTTC. It translates to CASSSAMARETQYF. This chain uses TRBV5-8 with TRBJ2-5; the D is unclear. From germline, CDR1 is SGHTS and CDR2 YDEGEE. The CDR3 has 14 residues. The germline V and J ends were trimmed by 3 bases and 5 bases, with 14 bases remaining between them.

The chain recombines TRBV9 with TRBJ1-3; 7 nucleotides match TRBD1. Germline CDR1 SGDLS, CDR2 YYNGEE. This CDR3 is built from 15 residues. V trimming: 3 bases; J trimming: 0 bases; junction bases outside the gene matches: 3. In nucleotides, the CDR3 is TGTGCCAGCAGCGAGGGGACAGCCTCTGGAAACACCATATATTTT. It is translated as CASSEGTASGNTIYF.

The CDR3 bases are TGCGCCAGCAGCCCAGGGGACAGGGGGCAAGGAGAGACCCAGTACTTC. As protein: CASSPGDRGQGETQYF. The chain has TRBV5-1 and TRBJ2-5, with TRBD1 identical over 12 bases. Germline values: CDR1 SGHRS, CDR2 YFSETQ. The CDR3 totals 16 residues. Trimming took 4 bases from V and 4 from J; bases not matched to a gene: 8.

The V call is TRBV27, the J call TRBJ1-5; weak D call: TRBD1 (6 bases). Germline loops: CDR1 MNHEY, CDR2 SMNVEV (reference sequence). The CDR3 consists of 14 residues. V was shortened by 5 bases and J by 7 bases, with 15 bases between the two germline ends. The CDR3 region is CASSLKQGTQPQHF. CDR3 in DNA: TGTGCCAGCAGTCTCAAACAGGGAACCCAGCCCCAGCATTTT.

V is TRBV6-5 and J is TRBJ1-1, with TRBD1 identical over 9 bases. V trimming: 5 bases; J trimming: 11 bases; junction bases outside the gene matches: 15. Germline values: CDR1 MNHEY, CDR2 SVGAGI. This CDR3 contains 15 residues. CDR3: CASSTPTGGEVGAFF. The CDR3 DNA sequence: TGTGCCAGCAGTACTCCGACAGGGGGTGAGGTGGGCGCTTTCTTT.

The rearrangement links TRBV7-2 to TRBJ2-2, with 9 bases fitting TRBD2. This CDR3 has 15 amino acids. V lost 3 bases and J lost 6; bases outside the gene matches: 5. The germline V gene encodes CDR1 SGHTA and CDR2 FQGNSA. CDR3 protein: CASSLGLALPGELFF. The CDR3 DNA reads TGTGCCAGCAGCTTGGGACTAGCTCTCCCCGGGGAGCTGTTTTTT.

The rearrangement joins TRBV7-9 to TRBJ2-1; D perhaps matches TRBD1 (6 bases). V lost 5 bases and J lost 9, with 11 bases in between. CDR1 is SEHNR and CDR2 is FQNEAQ in the germline V gene (reference sequence). The CDR3 totals 12 residues. CDR3 nucleotides: TGTGCCAGCAGCCCTGGACAGTCTGAGCAGTTCTTC. Its protein product is CASSPGQSEQFF.

The chain has TRBV19 and TRBJ1-5; TRBD1 matches at 9 bases. The CDR3 runs 14 residues. The V segment lost 7 bases and the J segment 6 bases; nucleotides outside the gene matches: 7. Looked up from germline, CDR1 is LNHDA and CDR2 is SQIVND (reference sequence). The CDR3 bases are TGTGCCAGTAAAACAGGGGGCGCGGTTCAGCCCCAGCATTTT. Translating it yields CASKTGGAVQPQHF.

V is TRBV7-8 and J is TRBJ1-5; tentative D call: TRBD1 (6 bases). Germline CDR1 and CDR2: SGHVS and FQNEAQ. The V gene lost 2 bases and the J gene lost 7 bases, with 21 bases spanning the gap. The CDR3 contains 17 residues. The CDR3 region has the DNA TGTGCCAGCAGCTTACGCAGGGGCACGTCGTCCCGACAGCCCCAGCATTTT. The encoded protein is CASSLRRGTSSRQPQHF.

The genes are TRBV19 and TRBJ1-2; 7 bases are a match to TRBD1. Germline V gene lookup returns CDR1 LNHDA and CDR2 SQIVND (reference sequence). V shed 1 base, J shed 8 bases, and the junction held 4 bases outside the gene matches. This CDR3 contains 13 residues. Here the CDR3 DNA reads TGTGCCAGTAGTATAGGAGGGACAGACGGCTACACCTTC. The encoded protein is CASSIGGTDGYTF. Together with reference TRBV19 and TRBJ1-2, the CDR3 gives the full variable domain: DGGITQSPKYLFRKEGQNVTLSCEQNLNHDAMYWYRQDPGQGLRLIYYSQIVNDFQKGDIAEGYSVSREKKESFPLTVTSAQKNPTAFYLCASSIGGTDGYTFGSGTRLTVV.

This sequence joins TRBV11-3 and TRBJ2-6; TRBD1 might be the D (6 bases). Trimming took 1 base from V and 0 from J, leaving 13 bases between them. This CDR3 comprises 18 residues. The V gene's germline CDR1 is SGHNT and CDR2 YENEEA. In DNA, the CDR3 is TGTGCCAGCAGCTTAGTGGCAGGGGTGATCTCTGGGGCCAACGTCCTGACTTTC. This sequence encodes CASSLVAGVISGANVLTF.

This chain connects TRBV6-1 to TRBJ2-4; 7 nucleotides agree with TRBD2. Germline CDR1 is MNHNS and CDR2 is SASEGT. The CDR3 totals 14 residues. The V gene end was trimmed by 3 bases and the J gene end by 9 bases; junction bases not matched to a gene: 8. The CDR3 region is CASSEGLLRGIQYF. The DNA of the CDR3 is TGTGCCAGCAGTGAGGGACTACTACGGGGCATTCAGTACTTC.

The J gene is TRBJ2-3, the V gene TRBV4-1; D not certain. The germline V gene encodes CDR1 MGHRA and CDR2 YSYEKL. V was shortened by 3 bases and J by 4 bases, with 14 bases between the two germline ends. CDR3 size: 15 residues. The CDR3 is CASSQVLRSADTQYF. CDR3 bases: TGCGCCAGCAGCCAGGTATTAAGGAGTGCAGATACGCAGTATTTT.

The V gene is TRBV9, the J gene TRBJ1-1, with TRBD1 matching over 8 bases. Germline loops: CDR1 SGDLS, CDR2 YYNGEE. The CDR3 consists of 15 residues. Trimming took 3 bases from V and 3 from J; bases not matched to a gene: 7. As DNA, the CDR3 is TGTGCCAGCAGCGCGCGCGGGACAGGAGACACTGAAGCTTTCTTT. The encoded protein is CASSARGTGDTEAFF.

This clone was seen a few times. V usage is TRBV9 and J usage is TRBJ1-4; 8 nucleotides match TRBD1. CDR3 length: 14 amino acids. Germline values: CDR1 SGDLS, CDR2 YYNGEE. The V gene end was trimmed by 6 bases and the J gene end by 7 bases; junction bases not matched to a gene: 8. The CDR3 sequence: CASNPGTGGEKLFF. In nucleotides, the CDR3 is TGTGCCAGCAACCCCGGGACAGGCGGTGAAAAACTGTTTTTT.

V usage is TRBV4-1 and J usage is TRBJ1-4, with 7 bases fitting TRBD1. CDR1 is MGHRA and CDR2 is YSYEKL in the germline V gene. V shed 0 bases and J 10 bases; nucleotides not matched to a gene: 14. The CDR3 length is 17 residues. As DNA, the CDR3 is TGCGCCAGCAGCCAAGATCTCTGGACAGGTCAGGGGGGAAAACTGTTTTTT. Amino acids: CASSQDLWTGQGGKLFF.

This clone was seen only once. The rearrangement links TRBV6-5 to TRBJ2-7, with 8 bases identical to TRBD2. V gave up 6 bases and J gave up 6 bases; unmatched junction bases: 13. CDR3 length: 15 residues. CDR1 and CDR2 from the germline V gene are MNHEY and SVGAGI. The CDR3 loop is CASRPGLAAGGEQYF. In nucleotides, the CDR3 is TGTGCCAGCAGACCCGGACTAGCAGCTGGAGGCGAGCAGTACTTC.